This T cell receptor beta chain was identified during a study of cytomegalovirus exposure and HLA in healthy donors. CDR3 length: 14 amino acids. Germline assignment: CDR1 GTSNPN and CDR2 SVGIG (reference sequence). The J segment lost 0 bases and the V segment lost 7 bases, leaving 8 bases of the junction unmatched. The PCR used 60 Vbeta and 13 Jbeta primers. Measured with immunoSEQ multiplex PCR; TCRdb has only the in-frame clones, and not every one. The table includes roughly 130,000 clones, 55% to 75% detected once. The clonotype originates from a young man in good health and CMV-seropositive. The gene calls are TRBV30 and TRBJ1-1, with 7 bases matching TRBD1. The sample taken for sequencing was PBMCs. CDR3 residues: CALRATGMNTEAFF. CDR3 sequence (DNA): TGTGCCTTGCGAGCGACAGGGATGAACACTGAAGCTTTCTTT.